This T cell receptor beta chain came from a study of blood T cell repertoires in COVID-19. Study details: Sites in the United States, Italy and Spain provided acute and convalescent COVID-19 samples. PBMCs, B-cell-depleted T cells, or T cells were the source of the cDNA or gDNA that made up the material.

The Seattle site enrolled patients during active infection and followed them longitudinally. CDR3 size: 14 residues. Per the germline V gene, CDR1 is LNHDA and CDR2 is SQIVND (reference sequence). V was shortened by 4 bases and J by 0 bases, with 9 bases between the two germline ends. The data were produced by immunoSEQ multiplex PCR, yet TCRdb's version contains in-frame clones alone and is incomplete. The repertoire includes more than 200,000 clones, more than 70% of them detected once, and around 6.6% sits in the top ten. This sequence was found in a woman aged 25 to 39 with COVID-19, enrolled during active disease. V usage is TRBV19 and J usage is TRBJ1-2; D is perhaps TRBD1 (6 bases). What was sequenced was peripheral blood. The CDR3 spells CASSRTAPNYGYTF. CDR3 sequence (DNA): TGTGCCAGTAGTAGGACAGCCCCTAACTATGGCTACACCTTC. The complete variable domain, with remaining parts taken from reference TRBV19 and TRBJ1-2, reads DGGITQSPKYLFRKEGQNVTLSCEQNLNHDAMYWYRQDPGQGLRLIYYSQIVNDFQKGDIAEGYSVSREKKESFPLTVTSAQKNPTAFYLCASSRTAPNYGYTFGSGTRLTVV.